This T cell receptor (beta chain) was captured in a study of cytomegalovirus exposure and HLA in healthy donors. Study findings and constraints: Earlier findings revealed that most TCR beta V segments proved productive either about 90% or about 30% of the time. In a later analysis, specific HLA alleles were associated with 15,000 to 20,000 TCR beta sequences at a 0.05 false discovery rate. A list of approximately 150 TCR beta chains associated with cytomegalovirus was given.

The PCR ran on 60 Vbeta and 13 Jbeta primers. Generated by immunoSEQ multiplex PCR, the TCRdb table keeps only in-frame clones and is missing some. The sample records 100,000 to 150,000 clones, 74% being singletons. V lost 3 bases to trimming and J lost 3 bases; unmatched junction nucleotides: 4. Per germline, CDR1 SGHNT and CDR2 YYREEE (reference sequence). CDR3 size: 14 residues. As for this clone: Its antigen is undetermined.

The clonotype was recovered from a man in his forties in good health and CMV-seropositive. The chain employs TRBV5-4 and TRBJ2-5; the match to TRBD2 covers 8 bases. The sample comprised PBMCs. The CDR3 sequence is CASSSGTREETQYF. The CDR3 bases are TGTGCCAGCAGCTCCGGGACTAGGGAAGAGACCCAGTACTTC. Based on the CDR3 plus reference TRBV5-4 and TRBJ2-5, the full variable domain is ETGVTQSPTHLIKTRGQQVTLRCSSQSGHNTVSWYQQALGQGPQFIFQYYREEENGRGNFPPRFSGLQFPNYSSELNVNALELDDSALYLCASSSGTREETQYFGPGTRLLVL.